Following are 21 T cell receptor beta chains from one sample sequenced in a study of beta chain features in type 1 diabetes. Of the isolated RNA, all was reverse transcribed, and so the sequenced material was expressed TCRB transcripts. Assay: immunoSEQ multiplex PCR; the TCRdb copy retains only in-frame clones and omits some. The sample consists of under 300,000 clones, approximately 24% of them appearing once. No antigen has been assigned to these receptors. Study outcomes and limitations: A moderate, significant TCRB CDR3 shortening appeared in type 1 diabetes across four CD4+ subsets.

The source material was naive CD4+ T cells from blood. The source of these receptors is a woman younger than 45 with type 1 diabetes.

This clone was observed a few times. The V and J genes are TRBV5-4 and TRBJ2-7; tentative D call: TRBD1 (6 bases). The CDR3 is 15 amino acids. Germline-derived CDR1 and CDR2 are SGHNT and YYREEE (reference sequence). Between the trimmed V and J ends, which lost 4 bases and 1 base, there was a span of 15 bases. The chain's CDR3 is CASSPLRDKSYEQYF. For the CDR3, the DNA is TGTGCCAGCAGCCCTTTGAGGGACAAATCCTACGAGCAGTACTTC.

This clone turned up a few times. The V gene is TRBV29-1, the J gene TRBJ1-1; D perhaps matches TRBD1 (6 bases). The CDR3 extends over 12 amino acids. The germline V and J ends were trimmed by 3 bases and 9 bases, with 14 bases remaining between them. CDR1 is SQVTM and CDR2 is ANQGSEA in the germline V gene. CDR3 sequence (DNA): TGCAGCGTTGATCCCCAACAGGGAAAAGCTTTCTTT. Translation: CSVDPQQGKAFF.

The chain is built from TRBV7-3 and TRBJ2-1, with a weak D call TRBD1 (6 bases). The germline CDR1 and CDR2 sequences are SGHTA and FQGTGA. Trimming left V 5 bases short and J 4 bases short, with 15 bases between. The CDR3 length is 15 residues. The CDR3 DNA reads TGTGCCAGCAGCCCCGTCGGGACATCGTACAATGAGCAGTTCTTC. It translates to CASSPVGTSYNEQFF.

A few counts support this clone. This chain joins TRBV27 and TRBJ2-7; 9 positions agree with TRBD2. Germline values: CDR1 MNHEY, CDR2 SMNVEV (reference sequence). The CDR3 length is 14 residues. Germline trimming cut 8 bases from V and 2 bases from J; bases unmatched to any gene: 7. Here the CDR3 DNA reads TGTGCCAGCCGATTAGCGGGGGTAACCTACGAGCAGTACTTC. This gives the protein CASRLAGVTYEQYF.

Notes on this clone: Different DNA sequences within this sample yield the same CDR3. V gene TRBV28 combines with J gene TRBJ2-5; 10 positions agree with TRBD2. The J segment lost 4 bases and the V segment lost 2 bases, leaving 4 bases of the junction unmatched. This CDR3 region has 15 residues. CDR1 and CDR2 (germline): MDHEN, SYDVKM. In DNA, the CDR3 is TGTGCCAGCAGTTTAAGCGGGAGGGCGAGAGAGACCCAGTACTTC. This encodes CASSLSGRARETQYF. The variable domain in full, with the rest retrieved from reference TRBV28 and TRBJ2-5, is DVKVTQSSRYLVKRTGEKVFLECVQDMDHENMFWYRQDPGLGLRLIYFSYDVKMKEKGDIPEGYSVSREKKERFSLILESASTNQTSMYLCASSLSGRARETQYFGPGTRLLVL.

CDR3 sequence reads: CASSLRSSGANVLTF. The CDR3 DNA sequence: TGTGCCAGCAGCTTGCGGTCATCTGGGGCCAACGTCCTGACTTTC. This sequence joins TRBV5-4 and TRBJ2-6; D is unresolved. This CDR3 comprises 15 residues. V was pared by 1 base and J by 1 base, with 6 bases between. The germline gives CDR1 SGHNT, CDR2 YYREEE (reference sequence). The full variable domain, its missing parts supplied by reference TRBV5-4 and TRBJ2-6, is ETGVTQSPTHLIKTRGQQVTLRCSSQSGHNTVSWYQQALGQGPQFIFQYYREEENGRGNFPPRFSGLQFPNYSSELNVNALELDDSALYLCASSLRSSGANVLTFGAGSRLTVL.

This clone appeared a few times. The V and J genes are TRBV30 and TRBJ2-3; tentative D call: TRBD2 (6 bases). CDR3 length: 14 amino acids. With 2 bases removed from V and 3 bases from J, the gap between germline ends came to 12 bases. Per germline, CDR1 GTSNPN and CDR2 SVGIG (reference sequence). The DNA for the CDR3 is TGTGCCTGGAGTCTCGGTCTAGCGACAGATACGCAGTATTTT. Translation gives CAWSLGLATDTQYF. Based on the CDR3 plus reference TRBV30 and TRBJ2-3, the full variable domain is SQTIHQWPATLVQPVGSPLSLECTVEGTSNPNLYWYRQAAGRGLQLLFYSVGIGQISSEVPQNLSASRPQDRQFILSSKKLLLSDSGFYLCAWSLGLATDTQYFGPGTRLTVL.

The chain uses TRBV30 and TRBJ1-2; 12 nucleotides match TRBD1. CDR1 is GTSNPN and CDR2 is SVGIG in the germline V gene (reference sequence). The CDR3 spans 17 residues. Trimming at V came to 1 base and at J to 1 base, leaving 7 bases not matched to a gene. Here the CDR3 reads CAWSDPGQGAYNYGYTF. The CDR3 DNA reads TGTGCCTGGAGTGATCCGGGACAGGGGGCTTATAACTATGGCTACACCTTC.

This clone came up a few times. This chain connects TRBV28 to TRBJ1-2; D not resolved. Germline CDR1 is MDHEN and CDR2 is SYDVKM. This CDR3 has 13 amino acids. The V end was cut by 5 bases, the J end by 0 bases, with 7 bases between. CDR3 bases: TGTGCCAGCAGTCCGCAGTCTAACTATGGCTACACCTTC. Translated, it gives CASSPQSNYGYTF.

This clone is a singleton in its sample. This rearrangement joins TRBV28 to TRBJ2-7; 10 bases line up with TRBD1. This CDR3 contains 16 residues. Unmatched junction bases numbered 11, after V lost 6 bases and J lost 3 bases. Germline CDR1 MDHEN, CDR2 SYDVKM. This chain's CDR3 is CASRTGGPISNYEQYF. The CDR3 nucleotides read TGTGCCAGCAGGACAGGGGGCCCAATATCTAACTACGAGCAGTACTTC.

V is TRBV30 and J is TRBJ1-3, with D uncertain. Per germline, CDR1 GTSNPN and CDR2 SVGIG (reference sequence). Trimming removed 5 bases from V and 4 bases from J, with 3 bases in between. This CDR3 contains 10 residues. The DNA of the CDR3 is TGTGCCTGGGAGGGAAACACCATATATTTT. Translating gives CAWEGNTIYF.

This clone was seen a few times. The rearrangement uses TRBV27 and TRBJ1-2; tentative D call: TRBD1 (6 bases). The CDR3 runs to 13 residues. V lost 6 bases and J 4 bases, leaving 12 bases between the germline ends. Germline CDR1 and CDR2: MNHEY and SMNVEV (reference sequence). DNA of the CDR3: TGTGCCAGCAGCAGGGGAAGCGCCTATGGCTACACCTTC. This codes for CASSRGSAYGYTF.

CDR3 sequence: CASSLSSGSGELFF. CDR3 sequence (DNA): TGTGCCAGCAGCCTAAGCTCGGGTTCCGGGGAGCTGTTTTTT. The chain has TRBV7-9 and TRBJ2-2; unclear D gene. Trimming took 5 bases from V and 6 from J, leaving 13 bases between them. CDR3 size: 14 residues. The germline CDR1 and CDR2 sequences are SEHNR and FQNEAQ (reference sequence).

The table lists this clone with a few counts. This chain links TRBV9 with TRBJ2-1; no definite D call. CDR1 is SGDLS, CDR2 YYNGEE, per germline. V lost 3 bases and J 3 bases, leaving 16 bases between the germline ends. This CDR3 has 16 amino acids. The CDR3 DNA reads as TGTGCCAGCAGCGCCCAGCTACTATCCGGCTACAATGAGCAGTTCTTC. Translated, it gives CASSAQLLSGYNEQFF. The complete variable domain, with remaining parts taken from reference TRBV9 and TRBJ2-1, reads DSGVTQTPKHLITATGQRVTLRCSPRSGDLSVYWYQQSLDQGLQFLIQYYNGEERAKGNILERFSAQQFPDLHSELNLSSLELGDSALYFCASSAQLLSGYNEQFFGPGTRLTVL.

This clone was seen a handful of times. CDR3: CASSLALLAGNNEQFF. The CDR3 DNA sequence: TGCGCCAGCAGCTTGGCCCTCCTAGCGGGGAACAATGAGCAGTTCTTC. The rearrangement links TRBV5-1 to TRBJ2-1; 9 bases map to TRBD2. Trimming took 0 bases from V and 5 from J; bases not matched to a gene: 6. Germline-derived CDR1 and CDR2 are SGHRS and YFSETQ. The CDR3 consists of 16 residues. Using reference TRBV5-1 and TRBJ2-1 for the parts outside the CDR3, the full variable domain is KAGVTQTPRYLIKTRGQQVTLSCSPISGHRSVSWYQQTPGQGLQFLFEYFSETQRNKGNFPGRFSGRQFSNSRSEMNVSTLELGDSALYLCASSLALLAGNNEQFFGPGTRLTVL.

The CDR3 coding sequence is TGTGCCAGCAGCCAGGAAATAGCGGGAGGACACAATGAGCAGTTCTTC. Translated, it gives CASSQEIAGGHNEQFF. J is TRBJ2-1 and V is TRBV4-2, with 10 bases that match TRBD2. The CDR3 length is 16 residues. V lost 3 bases to trimming and J lost 5 bases; unmatched junction nucleotides: 7. Germline V gene lookup returns CDR1 LGHNA and CDR2 YNFKEQ.

This clone was detected only a few times. The chain is built from TRBV7-2 and TRBJ2-2; TRBD2 matches at 8 bases. The CDR3 extends over 17 amino acids. V lost 2 bases, J lost 7 bases, and 12 bases stayed unmatched. Per germline, CDR1 SGHTA and CDR2 FQGNSA. This chain's CDR3 is CASSLYEAGVFGGELFF. The CDR3 DNA reads as TGTGCCAGCAGCTTATACGAAGCGGGAGTCTTCGGCGGGGAGCTGTTTTTT.

The rearrangement uses TRBV14 and TRBJ2-3; possible D gene TRBD2, 6 bases. The CDR3 contains 16 residues. Between the trimmed V and J ends, which lost 4 bases and 2 bases, there was a span of 16 bases. The germline V gene has CDR1 SGHDN and CDR2 FVKESK. The CDR3 region is CASSPLARDLTDTQYF. CDR3 sequence (DNA): TGTGCCAGCAGCCCGCTAGCGCGGGACCTCACAGATACGCAGTATTTT.

The table lists this clone with a few counts. The chain combines TRBV7-2 with TRBJ2-7; TRBD1 is a possible D gene (6 bases). The CDR3 spans 14 residues. In germline, CDR1 is SGHTA, CDR2 FQGNSA. Trimming removed 5 bases from V and 3 bases from J, with 14 bases in between. The CDR3 DNA reads as TGTGCCAGCAGCATATGGGGACAAGTCTACGAGCAGTACTTC. This encodes CASSIWGQVYEQYF. The full variable domain, in which reference TRBV7-2 and TRBJ2-7 provide the parts outside the CDR3, is GAGVSQSPSNKVTEKGKDVELRCDPISGHTALYWYRQSLGQGLEFLIYFQGNSAPDKSGLPSDRFSAERTGGSVSTLTIQRTQQEDSAVYLCASSIWGQVYEQYFGPGTRLTVT.

This rearrangement joins TRBV7-9 to TRBJ2-5, with 9 nucleotides matching TRBD1. There are 14 residues in the CDR3. The J segment lost 5 bases and the V segment lost 7 bases, leaving 8 bases of the junction unmatched. Looked up from germline, CDR1 is SEHNR and CDR2 is FQNEAQ (reference sequence). The CDR3 here is CASTPRTGVETQYF. CDR3 nucleotide sequence: TGTGCCAGCACCCCGAGGACAGGGGTTGAGACCCAGTACTTC.

This clone has a handful of counts. The rearrangement links TRBV29-1 to TRBJ2-3; no clear D. This CDR3 spans 12 amino acids. CDR1 and CDR2 (germline): SQVTM, ANQGSEA. Deletions cut 8 bases from V and 5 bases from J, with 14 bases between. The CDR3, as DNA: TGCAGCCTCTTACCGGTCGGAGATACGCAGTATTTT. Translated: CSLLPVGDTQYF.